This entry concerns a single T cell receptor beta chain. Its antigen is unknown. This sample was taken from a study of cytomegalovirus exposure and HLA in healthy donors. Across the study: There were under 130 million unique TCR beta sequences, drawn from approximately 180 million T cells, in an earlier analysis. There were tens of millions of unique TCRs (from HLA-typed donors) in an early data release. Study findings and constraints: When a later analysis was performed, an Asian-associated ancestry cluster reportedly had fewer N-insertions than the roughly 670-donor mean.

V shed 4 bases, J shed 6 bases, and the junction held 18 bases outside the gene matches. The CDR3 is made up of 17 amino acids. The germline CDR1 and CDR2 sequences are SGHKS and YYEKEE (reference sequence). The primer mix had 60 Vbeta and 13 Jbeta primers. This table comes from immunoSEQ multiplex PCR, and its TCRdb copy is limited to in-frame clones, with some not included. The sample yields some 56,000 clones, about 83% seen once. Specimen: PBMCs. The chain joins TRBV5-5 to TRBJ1-2; 7 positions match TRBD1. This TCR was recovered from a human donor in good health. The CDR3 here is CASSKLSLDRRRNGYTF. Here the CDR3 DNA reads TGTGCCAGCAGCAAACTTAGCCTGGACAGGAGGCGAAATGGCTACACCTTC.